These 2 T cell receptor beta chains were all obtained from the same sample, sequenced in a study of cytomegalovirus exposure and HLA in healthy donors (dated by TCRdb to 2016 to 2017). Libraries were built with the immunoSEQ multiplex PCR assay. TCRdb's version of the immuneACCESS table is confined to in-frame rearrangements and falls short of the full clone set. An unresolved V gene accounts for under half of the shortfall where checked; the remainder is of unknown origin. The sample profile shows 150,000 to 200,000 clones; roughly 86% of them were found once. The leading ten clones occupy approximately 10% of the sample. Sequenced material: PBMCs. The receptors shown here come from a woman under 30 in good health and CMV-seropositive.

V usage is TRBV6-1 and J usage is TRBJ1-1; the D is unclear. The CDR3 has 14 residues. Germline-derived CDR1 and CDR2 are MNHNS and SASEGT. With 1 base removed from V and 5 bases from J, the gap between germline ends came to 11 bases. The CDR3 protein is CASSEGEEGTEAFF. The CDR3 region has the DNA TGTGCCAGCAGTGAAGGGGAGGAGGGAACTGAAGCTTTCTTT.

The chain recombines TRBV23-1 with TRBJ2-2, with D hard to call. TRBV23-1 is designated an ORF whose function remains uncertain. V was trimmed by 0 bases and J by 2 bases, leaving 10 bases between them. The CDR3 spans 16 residues. The CDR3 region has the DNA TGCGCCAGCAGTCAATCGAAAAAGCGAAACACCGGGGAGCTGTTTTTT. Translated, it gives CASSQSKKRNTGELFF.